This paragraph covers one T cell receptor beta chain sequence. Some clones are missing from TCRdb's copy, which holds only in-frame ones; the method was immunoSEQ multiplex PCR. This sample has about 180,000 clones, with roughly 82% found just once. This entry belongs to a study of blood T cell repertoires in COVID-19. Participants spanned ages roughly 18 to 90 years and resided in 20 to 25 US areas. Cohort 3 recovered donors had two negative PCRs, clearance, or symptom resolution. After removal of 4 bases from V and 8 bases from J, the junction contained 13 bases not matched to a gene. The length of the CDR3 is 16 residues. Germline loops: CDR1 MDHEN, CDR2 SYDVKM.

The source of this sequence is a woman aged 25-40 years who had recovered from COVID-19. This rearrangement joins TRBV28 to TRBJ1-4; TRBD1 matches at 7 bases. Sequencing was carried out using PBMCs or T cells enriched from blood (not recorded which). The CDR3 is CASSSRIDRASEKLFF. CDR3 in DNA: TGTGCCAGCAGTTCACGAATAGACAGGGCTTCGGAAAAACTGTTTTTT.